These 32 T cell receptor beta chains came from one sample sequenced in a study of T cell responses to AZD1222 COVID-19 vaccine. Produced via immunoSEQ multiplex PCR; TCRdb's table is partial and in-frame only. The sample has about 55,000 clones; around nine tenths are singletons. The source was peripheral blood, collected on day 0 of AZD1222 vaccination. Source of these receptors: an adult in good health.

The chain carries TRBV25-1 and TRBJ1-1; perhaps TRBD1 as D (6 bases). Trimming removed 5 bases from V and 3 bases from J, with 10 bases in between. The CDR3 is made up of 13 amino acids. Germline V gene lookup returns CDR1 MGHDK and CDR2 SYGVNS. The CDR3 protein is CASSLGGDTEAFF. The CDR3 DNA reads TGTGCCAGCAGTCTTGGGGGCGACACTGAAGCTTTCTTT.

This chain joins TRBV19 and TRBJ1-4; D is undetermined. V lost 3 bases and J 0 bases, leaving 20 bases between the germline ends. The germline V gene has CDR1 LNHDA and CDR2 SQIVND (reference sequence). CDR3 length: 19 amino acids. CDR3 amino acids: CASSITLGRTVATNEKLFF. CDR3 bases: TGTGCCAGTAGTATCACTTTGGGCAGGACCGTTGCAACTAATGAAAAACTGTTTTTT.

Here the CDR3 DNA reads TGTGCCAGCAGCGGGACAGACCTCTATAATTCACCCCTCCACTTT. Its protein is CASSGTDLYNSPLHF. The V and J genes are TRBV7-8 and TRBJ1-6, with 7 bases that match TRBD1. J gave up 3 bases and V 5 bases, and 4 bases lay outside the gene matches. Looked up from germline, CDR1 is SGHVS and CDR2 is FQNEAQ. CDR3 size: 15 residues.

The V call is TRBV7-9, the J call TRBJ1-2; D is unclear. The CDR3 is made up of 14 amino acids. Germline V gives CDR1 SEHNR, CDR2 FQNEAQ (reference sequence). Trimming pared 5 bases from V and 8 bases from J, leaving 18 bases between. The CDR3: CASSPWQAGSGYTF. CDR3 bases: TGTGCCAGCAGCCCCTGGCAGGCTGGATCCGGCTACACCTTC. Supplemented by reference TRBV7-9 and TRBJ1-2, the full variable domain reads DTGVSQNPRHKITKRGQNVTFRCDPISEHNRLYWYRQTLGQGPEFLTYFQNEAQLEKSRLLSDRFSAERPKGSFSTLEIQRTEQGDSAMYLCASSPWQAGSGYTFGSGTRLTVV.

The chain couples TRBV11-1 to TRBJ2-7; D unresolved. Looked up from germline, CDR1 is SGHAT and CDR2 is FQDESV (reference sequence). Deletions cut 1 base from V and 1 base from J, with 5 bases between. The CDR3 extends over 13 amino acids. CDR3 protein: CASSLVDSYEQYF. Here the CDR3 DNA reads TGTGCCAGCAGCTTAGTGGATTCCTACGAGCAGTACTTC.

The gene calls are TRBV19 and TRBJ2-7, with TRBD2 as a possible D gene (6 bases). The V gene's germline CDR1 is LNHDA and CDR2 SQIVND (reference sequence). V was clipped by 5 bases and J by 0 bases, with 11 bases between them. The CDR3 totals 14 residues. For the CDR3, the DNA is TGTGCCAGTAGTCCCCCGGGGGTCTCCTACGAGCAGTACTTC. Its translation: CASSPPGVSYEQYF.

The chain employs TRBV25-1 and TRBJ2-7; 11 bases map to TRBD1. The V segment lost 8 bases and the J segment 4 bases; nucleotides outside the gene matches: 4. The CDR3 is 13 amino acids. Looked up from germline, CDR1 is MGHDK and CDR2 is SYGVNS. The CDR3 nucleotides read TGTGCCAGCGAAGGACAGGGGGCTTACGAGCAGTACTTC. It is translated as CASEGQGAYEQYF.

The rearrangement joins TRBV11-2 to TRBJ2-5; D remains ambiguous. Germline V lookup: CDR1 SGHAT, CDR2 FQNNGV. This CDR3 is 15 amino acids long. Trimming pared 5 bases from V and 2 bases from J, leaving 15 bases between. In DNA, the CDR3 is TGTGCCAGCAGCCCGGAGTCCTCGCCTCAAGAGACCCAGTACTTC. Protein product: CASSPESSPQETQYF.

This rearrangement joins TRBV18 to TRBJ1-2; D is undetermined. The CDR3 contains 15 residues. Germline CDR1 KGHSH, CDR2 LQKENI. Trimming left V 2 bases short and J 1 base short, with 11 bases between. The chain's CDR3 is CASSPAAGINYGYTF. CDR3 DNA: TGTGCCAGCTCACCAGCGGCAGGCATTAACTATGGCTACACCTTC.

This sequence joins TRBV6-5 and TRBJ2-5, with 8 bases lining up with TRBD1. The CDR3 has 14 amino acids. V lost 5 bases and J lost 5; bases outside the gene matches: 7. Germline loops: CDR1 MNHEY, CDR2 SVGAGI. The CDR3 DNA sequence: TGTGCCAGCAGTAGGGGACAGGTTGGGGAGACCCAGTACTTC. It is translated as CASSRGQVGETQYF.

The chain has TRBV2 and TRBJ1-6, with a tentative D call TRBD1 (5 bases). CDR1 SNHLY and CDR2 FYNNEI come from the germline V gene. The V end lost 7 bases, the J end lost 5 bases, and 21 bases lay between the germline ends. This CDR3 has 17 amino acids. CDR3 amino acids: CASKVGGIRGHNSPLHF. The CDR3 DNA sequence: TGTGCCAGCAAAGTGGGGGGAATTCGGGGTCATAATTCACCCCTCCACTTT. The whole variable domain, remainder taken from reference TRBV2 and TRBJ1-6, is EPEVTQTPSHQVTQMGQEVILRCVPISNHLYFYWYRQILGQKVEFLVSFYNNEISEKSEIFDDQFSVERPDGSNFTLKIRSTKLEDSAMYFCASKVGGIRGHNSPLHFGNGTRLTVT.

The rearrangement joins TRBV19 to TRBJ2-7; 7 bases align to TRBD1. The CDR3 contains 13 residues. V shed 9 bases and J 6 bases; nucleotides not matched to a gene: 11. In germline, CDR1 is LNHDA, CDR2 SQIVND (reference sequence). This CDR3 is CASSFQGDVEQYF. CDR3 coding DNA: TGTGCCAGCAGCTTCCAGGGGGACGTCGAGCAGTACTTC.

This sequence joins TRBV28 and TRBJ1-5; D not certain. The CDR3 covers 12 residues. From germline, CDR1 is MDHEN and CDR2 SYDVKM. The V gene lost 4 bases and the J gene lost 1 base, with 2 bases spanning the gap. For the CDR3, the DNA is TGTGCCAGCAGTTACAGCAATCAGCCCCAGCATTTT. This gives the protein CASSYSNQPQHF. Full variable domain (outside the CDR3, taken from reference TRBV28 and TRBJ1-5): DVKVTQSSRYLVKRTGEKVFLECVQDMDHENMFWYRQDPGLGLRLIYFSYDVKMKEKGDIPEGYSVSREKKERFSLILESASTNQTSMYLCASSYSNQPQHFGDGTRLSIL.

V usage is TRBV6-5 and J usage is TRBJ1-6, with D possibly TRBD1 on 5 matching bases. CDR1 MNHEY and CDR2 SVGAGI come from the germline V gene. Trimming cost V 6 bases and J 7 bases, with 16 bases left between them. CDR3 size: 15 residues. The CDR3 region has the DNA TGTGCCAGCAGCGACGCGGGGGGATGGAATTCACCCCTCCACTTT. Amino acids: CASSDAGGWNSPLHF.

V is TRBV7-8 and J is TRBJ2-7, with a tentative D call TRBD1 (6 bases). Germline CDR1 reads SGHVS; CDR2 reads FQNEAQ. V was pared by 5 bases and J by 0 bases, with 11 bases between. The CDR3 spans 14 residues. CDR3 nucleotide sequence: TGTGCCAGCAGCGCCCGGGACACCTCCTACGAGCAGTACTTC. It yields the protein CASSARDTSYEQYF.

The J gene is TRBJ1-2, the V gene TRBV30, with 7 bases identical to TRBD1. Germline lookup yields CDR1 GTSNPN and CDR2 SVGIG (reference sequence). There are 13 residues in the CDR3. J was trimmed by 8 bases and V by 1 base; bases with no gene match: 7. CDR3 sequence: CAWSERVTGGYTF. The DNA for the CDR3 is TGTGCCTGGAGTGAAAGGGTGACAGGGGGCTACACCTTC. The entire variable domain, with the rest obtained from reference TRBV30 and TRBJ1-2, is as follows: SQTIHQWPATLVQPVGSPLSLECTVEGTSNPNLYWYRQAAGRGLQLLFYSVGIGQISSEVPQNLSASRPQDRQFILSSKKLLLSDSGFYLCAWSERVTGGYTFGSGTRLTVV.

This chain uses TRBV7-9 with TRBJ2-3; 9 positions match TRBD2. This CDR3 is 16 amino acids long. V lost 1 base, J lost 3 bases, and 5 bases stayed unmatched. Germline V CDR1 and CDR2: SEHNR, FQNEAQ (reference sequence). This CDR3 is CASSLVTSGLTDTQYF. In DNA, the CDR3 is TGTGCCAGCAGCTTAGTTACTAGCGGGTTAACAGATACGCAGTATTTT.

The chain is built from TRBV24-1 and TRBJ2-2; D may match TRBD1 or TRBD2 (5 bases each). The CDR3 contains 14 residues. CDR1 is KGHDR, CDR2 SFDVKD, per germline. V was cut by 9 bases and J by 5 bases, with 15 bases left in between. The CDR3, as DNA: TGTGCCACCGGACGAGGGGCCGGAACCGGGGAGCTGTTTTTT. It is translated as CATGRGAGTGELFF.

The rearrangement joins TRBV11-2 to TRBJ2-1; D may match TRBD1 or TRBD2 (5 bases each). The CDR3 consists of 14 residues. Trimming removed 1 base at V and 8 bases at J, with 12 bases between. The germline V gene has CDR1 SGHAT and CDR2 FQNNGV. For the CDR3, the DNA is TGTGCCAGCAGCTTAGGTCGAGGGACGGATGAGCAGTTCTTC. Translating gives CASSLGRGTDEQFF.

The CDR3 loop reads CASRWAGGYTF. The CDR3 nucleotides read TGTGCCAGTCGATGGGCGGGAGGCTACACCTTC. The J gene is TRBJ1-2, the V gene TRBV19; D unclear. This CDR3 has 11 amino acids. The ends were cut back, 8 bases at V and 8 bases at J, with 12 bases in the middle. Germline V lookup: CDR1 LNHDA, CDR2 SQIVND (reference sequence).

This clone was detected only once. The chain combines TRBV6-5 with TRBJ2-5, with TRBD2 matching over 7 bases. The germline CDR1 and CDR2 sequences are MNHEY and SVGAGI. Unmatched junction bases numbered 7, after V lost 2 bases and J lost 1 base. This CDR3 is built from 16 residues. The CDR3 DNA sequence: TGTGCCAGCAGTTACGGAGCGGGGATGCTCCAAGAGACCCAGTACTTC. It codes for CASSYGAGMLQETQYF.

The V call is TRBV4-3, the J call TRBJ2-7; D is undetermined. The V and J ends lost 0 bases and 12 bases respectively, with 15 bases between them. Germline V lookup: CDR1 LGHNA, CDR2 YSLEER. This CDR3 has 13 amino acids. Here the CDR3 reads CASSQDRGTLRYF. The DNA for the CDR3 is TGCGCCAGCAGCCAAGATCGCGGTACGCTAAGGTACTTC.

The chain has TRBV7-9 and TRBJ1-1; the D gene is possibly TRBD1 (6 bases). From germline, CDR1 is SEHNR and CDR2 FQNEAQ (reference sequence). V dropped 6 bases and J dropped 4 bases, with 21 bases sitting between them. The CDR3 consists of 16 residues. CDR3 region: CASRGARGRVGTEAFF. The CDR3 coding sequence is TGTGCCAGCAGAGGGGCCCGGGGGCGCGTCGGCACTGAAGCTTTCTTT.

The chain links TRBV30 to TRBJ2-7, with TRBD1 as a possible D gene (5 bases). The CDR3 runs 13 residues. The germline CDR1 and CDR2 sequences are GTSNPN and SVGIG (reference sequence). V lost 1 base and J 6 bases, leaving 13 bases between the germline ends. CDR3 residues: CAWSAQGSGEQYF. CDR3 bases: TGTGCCTGGAGTGCCCAGGGTTCGGGCGAGCAGTACTTC.

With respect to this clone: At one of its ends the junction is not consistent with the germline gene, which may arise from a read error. The CDR3 nucleotides read TGTGCCAGCACCCAAACGAAACCGGGGGGATTTAGGACAGATACGCAGTATTTT. Translating it yields CASTQTKPGGFRTDTQYF. The chain uses TRBV3-1 (or the pseudogene TRBV3-2) and TRBJ2-3; 7 bases map to TRBD2. The germline CDR1 and CDR2 sequences are LGHDT and YNNKEL (reference sequence). This CDR3 spans 18 amino acids.

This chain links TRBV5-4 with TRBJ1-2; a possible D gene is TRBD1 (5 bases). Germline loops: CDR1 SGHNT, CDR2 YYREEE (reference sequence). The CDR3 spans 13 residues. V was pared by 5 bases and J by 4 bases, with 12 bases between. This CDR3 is CASRGTPFYGYTF. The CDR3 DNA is TGTGCCAGCAGAGGGACCCCCTTCTATGGCTACACCTTC. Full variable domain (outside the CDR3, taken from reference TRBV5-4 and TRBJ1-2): ETGVTQSPTHLIKTRGQQVTLRCSSQSGHNTVSWYQQALGQGPQFIFQYYREEENGRGNFPPRFSGLQFPNYSSELNVNALELDDSALYLCASRGTPFYGYTFGSGTRLTVV.

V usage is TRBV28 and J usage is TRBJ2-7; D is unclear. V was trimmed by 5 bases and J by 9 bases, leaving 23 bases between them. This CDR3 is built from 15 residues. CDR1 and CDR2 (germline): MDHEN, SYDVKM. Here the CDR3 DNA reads TGTGCCAGCAGTGACCCCACCCTCTCCCCCAAGGGGCAGTACTTC. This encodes CASSDPTLSPKGQYF.

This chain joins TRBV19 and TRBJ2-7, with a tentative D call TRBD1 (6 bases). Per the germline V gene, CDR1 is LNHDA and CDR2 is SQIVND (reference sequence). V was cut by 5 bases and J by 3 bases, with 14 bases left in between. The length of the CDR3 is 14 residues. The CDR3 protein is CASSRNRDFYEQYF. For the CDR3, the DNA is TGTGCCAGTAGTCGCAACAGGGATTTCTACGAGCAGTACTTC.

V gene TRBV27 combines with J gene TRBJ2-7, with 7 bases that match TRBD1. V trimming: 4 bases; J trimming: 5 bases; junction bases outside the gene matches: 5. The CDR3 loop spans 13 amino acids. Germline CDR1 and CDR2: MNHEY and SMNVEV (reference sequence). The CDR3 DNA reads TGTGCCAGCAGTTGGACAGGTAGAAACGAGCAGTACTTC. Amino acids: CASSWTGRNEQYF.

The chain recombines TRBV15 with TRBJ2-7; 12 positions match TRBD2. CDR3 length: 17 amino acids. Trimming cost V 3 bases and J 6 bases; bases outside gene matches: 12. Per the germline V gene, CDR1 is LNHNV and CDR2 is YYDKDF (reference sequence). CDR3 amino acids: CATSSASGGDFRIEQYF. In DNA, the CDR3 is TGTGCCACCAGCAGTGCTAGCGGGGGGGACTTTCGAATCGAGCAGTACTTC.

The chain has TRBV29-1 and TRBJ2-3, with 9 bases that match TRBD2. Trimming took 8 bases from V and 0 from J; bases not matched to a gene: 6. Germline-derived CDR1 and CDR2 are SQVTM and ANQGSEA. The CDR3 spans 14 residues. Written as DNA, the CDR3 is TGCAGCCAGGGACTAGCAGGAAGCACAGATACGCAGTATTTT. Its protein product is CSQGLAGSTDTQYF.

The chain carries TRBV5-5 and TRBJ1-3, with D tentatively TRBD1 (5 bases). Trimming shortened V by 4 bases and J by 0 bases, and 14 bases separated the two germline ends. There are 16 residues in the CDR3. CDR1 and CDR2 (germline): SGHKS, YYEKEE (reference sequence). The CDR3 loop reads CASSRPTAYSGNTIYF. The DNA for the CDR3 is TGTGCCAGCAGCCGACCGACAGCCTACTCTGGAAACACCATATATTTT.